The rows below give T cell receptor beta chains drawn from one sample of a study of T cell repertoires in ileal Crohn's disease. The table came from immunoSEQ multiplex PCR; TCRdb's copy has only in-frame clones and leaves some out. The sample has about 9,400 clones; roughly 78% are singletons. Sequencing was performed on ileal tissue. These receptors were obtained from an adult with Crohn's disease. CDR3s leave out the opening cysteine and the closing phenylalanine or tryptophan. Size tells how often a clone was seen (once, few, many) or the class of an expanded clone, and some rows leave it out.

clone size: -
J gene: TRBJ2-2
V gene: TRBV5-1
CDR3 protein: ASSLGLAGGSNTGELF

clone size: -
J gene: TRBJ2-3
V gene: TRBV18
CDR3 protein: ASSPPGFGGGLSDTQY

clone size: -
J gene: TRBJ2-7
V gene: TRBV18
CDR3 protein: ASSLATGHEQY

clone size: once
J gene: TRBJ2-1
V gene: TRBV10-3
CDR3 protein: AISDGAGGYNEQF

clone size: large
J gene: TRBJ2-3
V gene: TRBV5-8
CDR3 protein: ASSLASVTGGDTQY

clone size: -
J gene: TRBJ2-4
V gene: TRBV19
CDR3 protein: ASSIPHPLGQNIQY

clone size: -
J gene: TRBJ2-7
V gene: TRBV30
CDR3 protein: ALEGARSKEQY

clone size: -
J gene: TRBJ2-7
V gene: TRBV27
CDR3 protein: ASRPGSRLAGSYEQY

clone size: -
J gene: TRBJ2-7
V gene: TRBV29-1
CDR3 protein: SVEDRVTGGYEQY

clone size: -
J gene: TRBJ1-5
V gene: TRBV7-2
CDR3 protein: ASSLEQVSNQPQH

clone size: -
J gene: TRBJ2-5
V gene: TRBV5-6
CDR3 protein: ASSLDLGLSEETQY

clone size: once
J gene: TRBJ2-7
V gene: TRBV30
CDR3 protein: AWRNGYEQY

clone size: -
J gene: TRBJ1-1
V gene: TRBV5-5
CDR3 protein: ASSWGRGNTEAF

clone size: -
J gene: TRBJ1-1
V gene: TRBV28
CDR3 protein: ASIATGGYTEAF

clone size: -
J gene: TRBJ2-3
V gene: TRBV15
CDR3 protein: ATSRAGTGGNKDTQY

clone size: once
J gene: TRBJ2-5
V gene: TRBV29-1
CDR3 protein: SVERQGMETQY

clone size: -
J gene: TRBJ2-5
V gene: TRBV7-9
CDR3 protein: ASSSDSGTRQETQY

clone size: -
J gene: TRBJ2-7
V gene: TRBV29-1
CDR3 protein: SGRDRGFEQY

clone size: -
J gene: TRBJ1-5
V gene: TRBV7-2
CDR3 protein: ASSLNRIQLQH

clone size: -
J gene: TRBJ1-1
V gene: TRBV23-1
CDR3 protein: ASRDRGHTEAF

clone size: -
J gene: TRBJ1-2
V gene: TRBV2
CDR3 protein: ASSAARGVGHGYT

clone size: -
J gene: TRBJ1-2
V gene: TRBV15
CDR3 protein: ATSSKTGANYGYT

clone size: -
J gene: TRBJ2-1
V gene: TRBV19
CDR3 protein: ASTSTSGTTSYNEQF

clone size: -
J gene: TRBJ2-7
V gene: TRBV2
CDR3 protein: ASSYTPGTVYEQY

clone size: few
J gene: TRBJ2-5
V gene: TRBV2
CDR3 protein: ASNIAGPYQETQY

clone size: -
J gene: TRBJ1-2
V gene: TRBV4-3
CDR3 protein: ASSQVTGANYGYT

clone size: -
J gene: TRBJ1-2
V gene: TRBV5-1
CDR3 protein: ASSPGQAYGYT

clone size: -
J gene: TRBJ1-3
V gene: TRBV7-9
CDR3 protein: ASSFARINTIY

clone size: -
J gene: TRBJ1-4
V gene: TRBV18
CDR3 protein: ASSRQLNEKLF

clone size: -
J gene: -
V gene: TRBV7-2
CDR3 protein: ASSLGGGSYEQY

clone size: -
J gene: TRBJ2-7
V gene: TRBV29-1
CDR3 protein: SVGLDRGIEQY

clone size: once
J gene: TRBJ2-1
V gene: TRBV4-3
CDR3 protein: ASSGLAGSYNEQF

clone size: -
J gene: TRBJ1-2
V gene: TRBV5-1
CDR3 protein: ASSLGTGSAYGYT

clone size: few
J gene: TRBJ2-1
V gene: TRBV5-4
CDR3 protein: ASSPPFRSYNEQF

clone size: -
J gene: TRBJ1-1
V gene: TRBV7-2
CDR3 protein: ASSLRTGQGNTEAF

clone size: -
J gene: TRBJ2-1
V gene: TRBV19
CDR3 protein: ASRLGTGTYNEQF

clone size: -
J gene: TRBJ2-7
V gene: TRBV7-8
CDR3 protein: ASSSDRGGYEQY

clone size: -
J gene: TRBJ1-3
V gene: TRBV28
CDR3 protein: ASSYGGISGNTIY

clone size: -
J gene: TRBJ2-7
V gene: TRBV7-9
CDR3 protein: ASSSYRGAYEQY

clone size: -
J gene: TRBJ1-5
V gene: TRBV15
CDR3 protein: ATSKQGGNQPQH

clone size: -
J gene: TRBJ2-2
V gene: TRBV7-2
CDR3 protein: ASSRIRDRGVYAGELF

clone size: -
J gene: TRBJ2-5
V gene: TRBV19
CDR3 protein: ASRASGAAQETQY

clone size: -
J gene: TRBJ2-1
V gene: TRBV5-1
CDR3 protein: ASSLGQVYNEQF

clone size: -
J gene: TRBJ2-7
V gene: TRBV5-1
CDR3 protein: ASSLEDPGSEQY